This T cell receptor beta chain originates from a study of T cells after yellow fever vaccination. CDR1 is SGHTA and CDR2 is FQGTGA in the germline V gene. J gave up 1 base and V 3 bases, and 4 bases lay outside the gene matches. CDR3 size: 15 residues. Each CDR3 protein is one row after TCRdb ran MiXCR on the 5' RACE reads. The data hold approximately 180,000 distinct CDR3 sequences, with approximately 6.2% observed a single time. The chain recombines TRBV7-3 with TRBJ1-1; 8 bases line up with TRBD1. The sequencing used CD4+ T cells sorted from PBMCs, collected on the day of the first yellow fever vaccination. The TCR originated in a man aged 18 to 30 who received the YFV17D yellow fever vaccine. This CDR3 is CASSLQGARNTEAFF. CDR3 bases: TGTGCCAGCAGCTTGCAGGGGGCTAGGAACACTGAAGCTTTCTTT.